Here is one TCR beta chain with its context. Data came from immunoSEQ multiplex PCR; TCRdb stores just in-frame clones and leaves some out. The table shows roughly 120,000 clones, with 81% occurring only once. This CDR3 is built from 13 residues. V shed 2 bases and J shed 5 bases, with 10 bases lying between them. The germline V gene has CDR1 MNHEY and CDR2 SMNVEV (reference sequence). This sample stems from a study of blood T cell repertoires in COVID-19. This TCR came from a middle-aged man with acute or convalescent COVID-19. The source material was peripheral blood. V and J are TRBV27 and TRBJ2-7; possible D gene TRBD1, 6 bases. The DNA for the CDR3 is TGTGCCAGCAGTTTAGCCCAGGGGAACGAGCAGTACTTC. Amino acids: CASSLAQGNEQYF.